These 24 T cell receptor beta chains share one sample of origin, sequenced in a study of OX40 agonist ivuxolimab in advanced cancers. Clones were read by immunoSEQ multiplex PCR, and TCRdb kept only the in-frame ones, dropping some. The data hold about 12,000 clones, with approximately 69% observed a single time. Specimen: CD4+ or CD8+ T cells sorted from blood, collected in a trial of the OX40 agonist ivuxolimab. All receptors come from an adult with an advanced solid tumor such as melanoma, head and neck, liver or kidney cancer.

In its sample, this clone ranks as medium-sized (0.01 to 0.1%). The rearrangement joins TRBV5-4 to TRBJ2-1; 8 bases fit TRBD1. The CDR3 totals 15 residues. Germline CDR1 SGHNT, CDR2 YYREEE (reference sequence). The junction had 5 bases not matched to a gene; V was cut back by 5 bases and J by 1 base. The CDR3 protein is CASRATGVSYNEQFF. CDR3 nucleotide sequence: TGTGCCAGCAGAGCGACAGGGGTGTCCTACAATGAGCAGTTCTTC. Using reference TRBV5-4 and TRBJ2-1 for the parts outside the CDR3, the full variable domain is ETGVTQSPTHLIKTRGQQVTLRCSSQSGHNTVSWYQQALGQGPQFIFQYYREEENGRGNFPPRFSGLQFPNYSSELNVNALELDDSALYLCASRATGVSYNEQFFGPGTRLTVL.

This rearrangement joins TRBV7-9 to TRBJ2-1; 11 nucleotides line up with TRBD2. Trimming removed 3 bases from V and 3 bases from J; junction bases left unmatched: 4. This CDR3 is built from 16 residues. Germline-derived CDR1 and CDR2 are SEHNR and FQNEAQ (reference sequence). The CDR3 nucleotides are TGTGCCAGCAGCTTTGGGACTAGCGGACTCTACAATGAGCAGTTCTTC. Translated, it gives CASSFGTSGLYNEQFF.

In its sample, this clone was seen once. V usage is TRBV6-5 and J usage is TRBJ2-5; no clear D gene. Trimming cost V 2 bases and J 2 bases, with 9 bases left between them. The CDR3 has 14 amino acids. Germline V gene data show CDR1 as MNHEY and CDR2 as SVGAGI. The CDR3 nucleotides read TGTGCCAGCAGTTACGGCTCCAATCAAGAGACCCAGTACTTC. It is translated as CASSYGSNQETQYF.

This chain links TRBV27 with TRBJ2-1; TRBD2 is a possible D gene (6 bases). CDR1 MNHEY and CDR2 SMNVEV come from the germline V gene (reference sequence). The CDR3 sequence is 15 residues long. V lost 11 bases, J lost 0 bases, and 17 bases lay in between. The CDR3 is CASQFGGSSYNEQFF. In DNA form, the CDR3 reads TGTGCCTCCCAGTTCGGAGGGAGCTCCTACAATGAGCAGTTCTTC.

The chain's CDR3 is CASSRQGAYEQYF. The CDR3 DNA reads as TGTGCCAGCAGCCGTCAGGGGGCTTACGAGCAGTACTTC. The rearrangement joins TRBV7-2 to TRBJ2-7, with 8 bases matching TRBD1. Germline-derived CDR1 and CDR2 are SGHTA and FQGNSA. The length of the CDR3 is 13 residues. V gave up 5 bases and J gave up 4 bases; unmatched junction bases: 4.

The chain recombines TRBV7-8 with TRBJ2-3; 13 bases map to TRBD2. The CDR3 totals 17 residues. The V gene end was trimmed by 1 base and the J gene end by 2 bases; junction bases not matched to a gene: 3. CDR1 is SGHVS, CDR2 FQNEAQ, per germline. The CDR3 is CASSLGTSGGVTDTQYF. The DNA for the CDR3 is TGTGCCAGCAGCTTAGGCACTAGCGGGGGGGTCACAGATACGCAGTATTTT.

The V and J genes are TRBV7-9 and TRBJ1-2; 9 bases align to TRBD1. Germline values: CDR1 SEHNR, CDR2 FQNEAQ (reference sequence). The J segment lost 3 bases and the V segment lost 5 bases, leaving 4 bases of the junction unmatched. This CDR3 is built from 14 residues. CDR3 protein: CASSETGGYYGYTF. The CDR3 nucleotides read TGTGCCAGCAGCGAAACAGGGGGCTACTATGGCTACACCTTC.

The chain couples TRBV6-6 to TRBJ2-7; TRBD2 agrees at 8 bases. Germline lookup yields CDR1 MNHNY and CDR2 SVGAGI (reference sequence). This CDR3 contains 15 residues. Germline trimming cut 10 bases from V and 4 bases from J; bases unmatched to any gene: 15. For the CDR3, the DNA is TGTGCCACCCGGGGTGTTCGGGAGGGCAGATACGAGCAGTACTTC. Translating gives CATRGVREGRYEQYF.

V gene TRBV27 combines with J gene TRBJ2-5, with D hard to call. V was cut by 4 bases and J by 5 bases, with 14 bases left in between. Germline CDR1 reads MNHEY; CDR2 reads SMNVEV (reference sequence). This CDR3 has 14 amino acids. CDR3 bases: TGTGCCAGCAGTTCAGCTCATGATTGGGAGACCCAGTACTTC. Translated, it gives CASSSAHDWETQYF.

This clone showed up just a few times. This chain links TRBV27 with TRBJ1-6; the D gene is possibly TRBD1 (6 bases). V lost 3 bases to trimming and J lost 1 base, with 10 bases between them. The length of the CDR3 is 16 residues. CDR1 is MNHEY, CDR2 SMNVEV, per germline (reference sequence). The CDR3: CASSLEGTSYNSPLHF. DNA for the CDR3: TGTGCCAGCAGTTTGGAAGGGACATCCTATAATTCACCCCTCCACTTT.

In this sample, this clone turned up a few times. V is TRBV9 and J is TRBJ1-2, with TRBD1 as a possible D gene (5 bases). Trimming removed 0 bases from V and 4 bases from J, with 16 bases in between. The CDR3 consists of 16 residues. Germline CDR1 is SGDLS and CDR2 is YYNGEE. Here the CDR3 DNA reads TGTGCCAGCAGCGTAGTCACAGGCCCCCCCATCTATGGCTACACCTTC. Translation: CASSVVTGPPIYGYTF.

This clone is deemed medium-sized (0.01 to 0.1%). The V gene is TRBV6-4, the J gene TRBJ2-1; D might be TRBD1 (6 bases). CDR3 size: 16 residues. The V and J ends lost 5 bases and 5 bases respectively, with 19 bases between them. Per the germline V gene, CDR1 is MRHNA and CDR2 is SNTAGT. CDR3 amino acids: CASSPNEGHGNNEQFF. Here the CDR3 DNA reads TGTGCCAGCAGTCCGAACGAGGGACACGGCAACAATGAGCAGTTCTTC.

The count of this clone is one. The V call is TRBV7-8, the J call TRBJ1-3; the D gene is possibly TRBD1 (5 bases). V shed 2 bases and J shed 3 bases, with 8 bases lying between them. Germline lookup yields CDR1 SGHVS and CDR2 FQNEAQ. This CDR3 is 14 amino acids long. The CDR3 loop reads CASSLTGNGNTIYF. The CDR3 bases are TGTGCCAGCAGCTTAACAGGAAATGGAAACACCATATATTTT.

The chain is built from TRBV28 and TRBJ2-7; TRBD1 agrees at 8 bases. Germline V CDR1 and CDR2: MDHEN, SYDVKM. V lost 3 bases to trimming and J lost 3 bases; unmatched junction nucleotides: 7. This CDR3 region has 15 residues. CDR3 residues: CASSFSGTGYYEQYF. In nucleotides, the CDR3 is TGTGCCAGCAGTTTCTCCGGGACAGGTTACTACGAGCAGTACTTC.

The chain couples TRBV9 to TRBJ2-1, with D unresolved. The V gene lost 3 bases and the J gene lost 6 bases, with 13 bases spanning the gap. Germline assignment: CDR1 SGDLS and CDR2 YYNGEE. This CDR3 is 14 amino acids long. CDR3 residues: CASSGLVLSNEQFF. CDR3 coding DNA: TGTGCCAGCAGCGGGCTAGTCTTAAGCAATGAGCAGTTCTTC.

In its sample, this clone ranks as medium-sized (0.01 to 0.1%). The chain has TRBV27 and TRBJ1-5; no reliable D call. The CDR3 spans 13 residues. Germline CDR1 is MNHEY and CDR2 is SMNVEV (reference sequence). Deletions cut 0 bases from V and 5 bases from J, with 5 bases between. CDR3 bases: TGTGCCAGCAGTTTATCCATAGATCAGCCCCAGCATTTT. Protein sequence: CASSLSIDQPQHF.

The sample holds a few counts of this clone. The V gene is TRBV7-9, the J gene TRBJ2-5; D not resolved. Per the germline V gene, CDR1 is SEHNR and CDR2 is FQNEAQ (reference sequence). The CDR3 is 15 amino acids. V was shortened by 5 bases and J by 3 bases, with 16 bases between the two germline ends. Written as DNA, the CDR3 is TGTGCCAGCAGCCCTTTTATAGGCGGCGAAGAGACCCAGTACTTC. Translation gives CASSPFIGGEETQYF.

The genes are TRBV19 and TRBJ2-7, with TRBD2 matching 11 bases. V shed 5 bases, J shed 0 bases, and the junction held 9 bases outside the gene matches. Germline V lookup: CDR1 LNHDA, CDR2 SQIVND (reference sequence). The CDR3 extends over 17 amino acids. The CDR3 reads CASSLASGGPSSYEQYF. Here the CDR3 DNA reads TGTGCCAGTAGTTTGGCTAGCGGGGGGCCGAGCTCCTACGAGCAGTACTTC.

V gene TRBV11-2 combines with J gene TRBJ2-5; D is perhaps TRBD1 (6 bases). Per the germline V gene, CDR1 is SGHAT and CDR2 is FQNNGV. The CDR3 spans 14 residues. Trimming removed 5 bases at V and 0 bases at J, with 10 bases between. CDR3 coding DNA: TGTGCCAGCAGCCTGGGGGCTAACCAAGAGACCCAGTACTTC. Its protein product is CASSLGANQETQYF.

The rearrangement uses TRBV27 and TRBJ2-7; TRBD2 agrees at 7 bases. Germline V gene data show CDR1 as MNHEY and CDR2 as SMNVEV (reference sequence). The V and J ends lost 0 bases and 3 bases, in that order; junction bases with no gene match: 5. CDR3 length: 15 amino acids. In DNA form, the CDR3 reads TGTGCCAGCAGTTTATCGATTGGGGGGGGCTACGAGCAGTACTTC. Translating gives CASSLSIGGGYEQYF.

The chain combines TRBV6-5 with TRBJ1-1; D gene unclear. V gave up 2 bases and J gave up 4 bases, with 8 bases separating them. CDR1 is MNHEY, CDR2 SVGAGI, per germline. This CDR3 has 13 residues. The CDR3 nucleotides read TGTGCCAGCAGTTACGGGTTGGGCACTGAAGCTTTCTTT. As protein: CASSYGLGTEAFF.

In its sample, this clone was seen a few times. The chain recombines TRBV7-9 with TRBJ2-7, with TRBD2 matching 8 bases. J was trimmed by 5 bases and V by 4 bases; bases with no gene match: 10. The length of the CDR3 is 15 residues. CDR1 is SEHNR, CDR2 FQNEAQ, per germline (reference sequence). CDR3 DNA: TGTGCCAGCAGCTCCACCGGGACTAGTATCCACGAGCAGTACTTC. Its protein is CASSSTGTSIHEQYF.

V and J are TRBV6-6 and TRBJ2-1, with D perhaps TRBD1 (6 bases). This CDR3 contains 16 residues. Germline V gene data show CDR1 as MNHNY and CDR2 as SVGAGI (reference sequence). V was trimmed by 5 bases and J by 3 bases, leaving 17 bases between them. CDR3 in amino acids: CASSPSTGQVYNEQFF. The DNA of the CDR3 is TGTGCCAGCAGTCCATCGACAGGTCAGGTCTACAATGAGCAGTTCTTC.

This clone showed up just a few times. The chain couples TRBV5-6 to TRBJ2-7, with 7 bases matching TRBD2. Germline CDR1 is SGHDT and CDR2 is YYEEEE. The junction had 5 bases not matched to a gene; V was cut back by 4 bases and J by 1 base. CDR3 length equals 14 residues. CDR3 DNA: TGTGCCAGCAGCCCGGCGGGGGATTCCTACGAGCAGTACTTC. It specifies CASSPAGDSYEQYF.